This T cell receptor beta chain was sequenced in a study of vaccination effects on CD4 cells after COVID-19. This CDR3 comprises 18 residues. J gave up 0 bases and V 5 bases, and 8 bases lay outside the gene matches. CDR1 is MNHEY and CDR2 is SMNVEV in the germline V gene (reference sequence). Before any sequencing was done, the ViraFEST assay used viral peptide pools to expand antigen-specific CD4+ T cells. The culture ran for about 10 days, and then CD4+ T cells were isolated. It was between March and December 2020 that the person had a SARS-CoV-2 infection confirmed by PCR. General observations from the study: The study, lacking early post-infection timepoints, had few convalescent patients. Substantial clonal contraction characterized both infection- and vaccine-induced clones late after vaccination.

A word on this clone: Its antigen remains unknown.

Some clones are missing from TCRdb's copy, which holds only in-frame ones; the method was immunoSEQ multiplex PCR. The table lists 22,000 or so clones, under 85% of them singletons, with 35% to 40% in the top ten. The V gene is TRBV27, the J gene TRBJ2-7, with TRBD2 matching over 15 bases. The receptor comes from a human donor who had a prior SARS-CoV-2 infection. This specimen consisted of CD4+ T cells from PBMCs cultured with a peptide pool, obtained before COVID-19 vaccination. The CDR3 reads CASSPGLAGGPSSYEQYF. The CDR3 DNA is TGTGCCAGCAGTCCGGGACTAGCGGGAGGCCCGAGCTCCTACGAGCAGTACTTC.